The rows below give T cell receptor beta chains drawn from one sample of a study of CD8+ T cells in alopecia areata. Clones were sequenced by immunoSEQ multiplex PCR, and TCRdb holds only the in-frame ones, with some missing. The sample has around 160,000 clones; 40% to 50% are singletons. The specimen was CD4+ T cells sorted from blood. These receptor sequences come from a human donor with alopecia areata. Both conserved end residues are part of each CDR3. D genes are given only for firm matches. Clone size is shown for a subset of rows, as once, few, many or a class of expanded clone.

j_gene	abundance	v_gene	d_gene	CDR3nt	CDR3aa
TRBJ2-2	few	TRBV29-1	TRBD2	TGCAGCGTTGAAGTTCTATCTAGCGGGAGGGACACCGGGGAGCTGTTTTTT	CSVEVLSSGRDTGELFF
TRBJ2-5	NA	TRBV5-1	NA	TGCGCCAGCAGCTTGGTATTTGGAGAGACCCAGTACTTC	CASSLVFGETQYF
TRBJ1-2	NA	TRBV6-5	NA	TGTGCCAGCAGGCCTCAAAAGGGAGGGAGAAGTGGCTACACCTTC	CASRPQKGGRSGYTF
TRBJ1-4	NA	TRBV30	NA	TGTGACCGAATGGAACAGCCGAATGAAAAACTGTTTTTT	CDRMEQPNEKLFF
TRBJ2-3	NA	TRBV5-1	NA	TGCGCCAGCAGCTGGCTAGATACGCAGTATTTT	CASSWLDTQYF
TRBJ2-7	NA	TRBV4-1	NA	TGCGCCAGCAGCCAAGATCCTGGGGGCGTAGCGGATAGCTCCTACGAGCAGTACTTC	CASSQDPGGVADSSYEQYF
TRBJ2-2	NA	TRBV7-9	NA	TGTGCCAGCAGCAAAGTAACCGGGGAGCTGTTTTTT	CASSKVTGELFF
TRBJ2-3	NA	TRBV7-2	TRBD2	TGTGCCAGCAGCTTATTGCGGGGGGTAGATACGCAGTATTTT	CASSLLRGVDTQYF
TRBJ2-4	NA	TRBV4-1	TRBD1	TGCGCCAGCAGCCAAGGGGACAGCTTAGCCAAAAACATTCAGTACTTC	CASSQGDSLAKNIQYF
TRBJ1-1	NA	TRBV29-1	NA	TGCAGCGTCTCAAACCGCCGAGGGGGGGACACTGAAGCTTTCTTT	CSVSNRRGGDTEAFF
TRBJ1-2	few	TRBV30	TRBD1	TGTGCCTGGAGTCTAAGGGACAGGGGATATGGCTACACCTTC	CAWSLRDRGYGYTF
TRBJ2-7	NA	TRBV28	NA	TGTGCCAGCAGTTGGCGGACAGTCACCTACGAGCAGTACTTC	CASSWRTVTYEQYF
TRBJ2-7	few	TRBV27	NA	TGTGCCAGCAGAACCGGGCCCTACGAGCAGTACTTC	CASRTGPYEQYF
TRBJ2-3	few	TRBV12-5	NA	TGTGCTAGTGGTTGGGGGATTTCGGGAGAATACACAGATACGCAGTATTTT	CASGWGISGEYTDTQYF
TRBJ1-1	NA	TRBV4-1	NA	TGCGCCAGCAGCCAACGGACAGACATGAACACTGAAGCTTTCTTT	CASSQRTDMNTEAFF
TRBJ1-1	NA	TRBV29-1	NA	TGCAGCGTTGTTAGGGGCGGGAACACTGAAGCTTTCTTT	CSVVRGGNTEAFF
TRBJ2-3	once	TRBV9	NA	TGTGCCAGCAGCGAAAGCCCTTCGATAGGAGATACGCAGTATTTT	CASSESPSIGDTQYF
TRBJ1-2	once	TRBV2	NA	TGTGCCAGCAATGATCTCAGGGGCGAGGGCTATGGCTACACCTTC	CASNDLRGEGYGYTF
TRBJ1-1	NA	TRBV28	NA	TGTGCCAGCAGTTTAAGCCTCCCCAACACTGAAGCTTTCTTT	CASSLSLPNTEAFF
TRBJ2-5	NA	TRBV29-1	NA	TGCAGCGTTGATGTTGGGGAGACCCAGTACTTC	CSVDVGETQYF
TRBJ2-7	once	TRBV28	NA	TGTGCCAGCATACGTCCACCCTACGAGCAGTACTTC	CASIRPPYEQYF
TRBJ2-5	once	TRBV7-2	NA	TGTGCCAGCAGCCCGGATGGGGCGCGAGAGACCCAGTACTTC	CASSPDGARETQYF
TRBJ2-2	NA	TRBV30	NA	TGTGCCTGGAGGAGGGGAGGTGGGAACACCGGGGAGCTGTTTTTT	CAWRRGGGNTGELFF
TRBJ2-7	NA	TRBV6-1	TRBD1	TGTGCCAGCAGTACGGACAGGCCCTCCTACGAGCAGTACTTC	CASSTDRPSYEQYF
TRBJ2-5	few	TRBV29-1	NA	TGCAGCGGGCAGGGGAGGCGAGAGACCCAGTACTTC	CSGQGRRETQYF
TRBJ1-1	few	TRBV5-1	TRBD1	TGCGCCAGCGGCCGAGGACAGGTCCCGAACACTGAAGCTTTCTTT	CASGRGQVPNTEAFF
TRBJ2-1	few	TRBV7-2	NA	TGTGCCAGCAGCCCCCAAGACACAAGAGGTGAGCAGTTCTTC	CASSPQDTRGEQFF
TRBJ2-5	NA	TRBV11-3	NA	TGTGCCAGCAGCTTCAGGTTACGGGAGACCCAGTACTTC	CASSFRLRETQYF
TRBJ2-5	few	TRBV25-1	TRBD2	TGTGCCAGCAGTGATACCGGGAGGGCTGTTGAGACCCAGTACTTC	CASSDTGRAVETQYF
TRBJ2-7	few	TRBV29-1	NA	TGCAGCGTTGACGGGACCAACTACGAGCAGTACTTC	CSVDGTNYEQYF
TRBJ2-7	NA	TRBV28	TRBD1	TGTGCCAGCAGAGACAGGGGCCGGGACTTCTACGAGCAGTACTTC	CASRDRGRDFYEQYF
TRBJ2-5	NA	TRBV18	NA	TGTGCCAGCTCATCTAAGGAGACCCAGTACTTC	CASSSKETQYF
TRBJ2-3	NA	TRBV29-1	NA	TGCAGCGTCGAAAAGGACATCATCGGGAATACGCAGTATTTT	CSVEKDIIGNTQYF
TRBJ2-3	once	TRBV7-8	NA	TGTGCCAGCAGCTTACAGGGAGGCACAGATACGCAGTATTTT	CASSLQGGTDTQYF
TRBJ1-2	NA	TRBV30	NA	TGTGCCTGGAACTCGAATGGCTACACTTTC	CAWNSNGYTF
TRBJ1-2	NA	TRBV9	TRBD1	TGTGCCAGCAGCTTTGATTGGGACAGGGAGAACTATGGCTACACCTTC	CASSFDWDRENYGYTF
TRBJ2-3	NA	TRBV4-1	NA	TGCGCCAGCAGCCAAGATCATGGACCTACGCAGTATTTT	CASSQDHGPTQYF
TRBJ2-5	few	TRBV27	NA	TGTGCCAGCAGTTCGGGTAGCGGAGCGGTGGAGACCCAGTACTTC	CASSSGSGAVETQYF
TRBJ2-3	NA	TRBV29-1	NA	TGCAGCGTTGAAATACAGGGTGATACGCAGTATTTT	CSVEIQGDTQYF
TRBJ1-2	NA	TRBV18	TRBD1	TGTGCCAGCTCACCACAATCCCGACAGGGGGGCGACTATGGCTACACCTTC	CASSPQSRQGGDYGYTF
TRBJ2-7	few	TRBV21-1	NA	TGTGCCAGCAGCAAAGTTAGGGACTCACACGAGCAGTACTTC	CASSKVRDSHEQYF
TRBJ1-1	few	TRBV7-9	NA	TGTGCCAGCAGCTTCCACTTAACAGGTGAAGCTTTCTTT	CASSFHLTGEAFF
TRBJ2-7	few	TRBV7-8	TRBD2	TGTGCCAGCAGCTTAACTAGCGGGACTCACTACGAGCAGTACTTC	CASSLTSGTHYEQYF
TRBJ2-7	NA	TRBV28	TRBD2	TGTGCCAGCAGTTTTCAGCGGGGAGCCTACGAGCAGTACTTC	CASSFQRGAYEQYF
TRBJ1-5	few	TRBV27	TRBD1	TGTGCCAGCAGGCCCCTCACCGGGACAGGGGACAATCAGCCCCAGCATTTT	CASRPLTGTGDNQPQHF
TRBJ1-1	NA	TRBV30	TRBD1	TGTGCCTGGAGTGTACAGGGGAGACTCGTATCGACTGAAGCTTTCTTT	CAWSVQGRLVSTEAFF
TRBJ2-7	NA	TRBV5-6	TRBD1	TGTGCCAGCAGCTTGACAGGGGCCCTAATGCAGTACTTC	CASSLTGALMQYF
TRBJ2-5	NA	TRBV15	NA	TGTGCCACCAGCAAGGGAGACGGGAGTAGCCAAGAGACCCAGTACTTC	CATSKGDGSSQETQYF
TRBJ1-3	NA	TRBV6-5	NA	TGTGCCAGCAGTTATCAGGTCTCTGGAAACACCATATATTTT	CASSYQVSGNTIYF
TRBJ1-2	few	TRBV19	TRBD1	TGTGCCAGTAGTAAGCCCGTGGACAGGGCCTATGGCTACACCTTC	CASSKPVDRAYGYTF